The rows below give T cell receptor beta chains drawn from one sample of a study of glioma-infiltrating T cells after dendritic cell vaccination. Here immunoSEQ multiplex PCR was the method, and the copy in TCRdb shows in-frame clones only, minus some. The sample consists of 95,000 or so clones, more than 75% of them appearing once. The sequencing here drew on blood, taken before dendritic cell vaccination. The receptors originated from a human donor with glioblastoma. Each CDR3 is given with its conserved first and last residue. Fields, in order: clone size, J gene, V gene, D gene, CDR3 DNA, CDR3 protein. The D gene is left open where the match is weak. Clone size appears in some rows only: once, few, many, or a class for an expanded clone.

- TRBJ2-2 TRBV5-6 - TGTGCCAGCAGCTTGTACGGGGAGCTGTTTTTT CASSLYGELFF
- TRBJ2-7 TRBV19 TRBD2 TGTGCCAGTACCTCAAAGGGGAGGGGACCCTCCGGCGAGCAGTACTTC CASTSKGRGPSGEQYF
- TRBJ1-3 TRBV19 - TGTGCCAGTAGTATCTGGTCAGTCGGGGACACCATATATTTT CASSIWSVGDTIYF
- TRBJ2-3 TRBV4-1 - TGCGCCAGCAGCCAACTAAGCACAGATACGCAGTATTTT CASSQLSTDTQYF
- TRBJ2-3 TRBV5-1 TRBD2 TGCGCCAGCAGCCTTGGGACTAGTGGCACAGATACGCAGTATTTT CASSLGTSGTDTQYF
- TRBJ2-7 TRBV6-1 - TGTGCCAGCAGTTCCCCTTCCGCAGGAATTTACGAGCAGTACTTC CASSSPSAGIYEQYF
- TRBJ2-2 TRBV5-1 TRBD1 TGCGCCAGCAGCTGGGACAGGAACACCGGGGAGCTGTTTTTT CASSWDRNTGELFF
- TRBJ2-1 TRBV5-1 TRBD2 TGCGCCAGCAGCTTATTTTCGGGACTAGCGGGTGACAATGAGCAGTTCTTC CASSLFSGLAGDNEQFF
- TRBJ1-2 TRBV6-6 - TGTGCCAGCAGTCTCCCTTCCCCCGGGGTTAACTATGGCTACACCTTC CASSLPSPGVNYGYTF
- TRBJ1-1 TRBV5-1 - TGCGCCAGCAGCTTTCCAGGAAAAGACACTGAAGCTTTCTTT CASSFPGKDTEAFF
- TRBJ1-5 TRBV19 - TGTGCCAGTAGTTCACAGATCTATAGCAATCAGCCCCAGCATTTT CASSSQIYSNQPQHF
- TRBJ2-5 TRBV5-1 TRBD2 TGCGCCAGCAGCGCACAGAGGACTAGCGGGAGCCCCCCCGAGACCCAGTACTTC CASSAQRTSGSPPETQYF
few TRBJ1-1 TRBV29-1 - TGCAGCGTTTCCCAGGGGACGAACACTGAAGCTTTCTTT CSVSQGTNTEAFF
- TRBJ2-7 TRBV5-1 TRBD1 TGCGCCAGCAGCCCGGGACAGGGAGACGCCTACGAGCAGTACTTC CASSPGQGDAYEQYF
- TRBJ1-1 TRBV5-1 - TGCGCCAGCAGCTCCCTACAGGTTGGGGACACTGAAGCTTTCTTT CASSSLQVGDTEAFF
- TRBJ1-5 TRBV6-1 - TGTGCCAGCAGTGAAAGAGACAGGTCTACAGGCAATCAGCCCCAGCATTTT CASSERDRSTGNQPQHF
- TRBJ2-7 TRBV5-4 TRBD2 TGTGCCAGCAAAATAGCGGGACCCCTCTACGAGCAGTACTTC CASKIAGPLYEQYF
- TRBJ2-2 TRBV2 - TGTGCCAGCAGTGAACCTTATATAAACGGGGAGCTGTTTTTT CASSEPYINGELFF
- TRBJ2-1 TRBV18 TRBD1 TGTGCCAGCTCAGAGGGACAGGGGTACAATGAGCAGTTCTTC CASSEGQGYNEQFF
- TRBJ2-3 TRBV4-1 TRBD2 TGCGCCAGCAGCCCCTTCGGGGGGGCCGGCACAGATACGCAGTATTTT CASSPFGGAGTDTQYF
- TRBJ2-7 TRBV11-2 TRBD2 TGTGCCAGCAGCTCAGAGACGGGAGGCCTCTACGAGCAGTACTTC CASSSETGGLYEQYF
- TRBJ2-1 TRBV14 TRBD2 TGTGCCAGCACCTCCGATCTAGCGGGAGGTAGAGGGGAGCAGTTCTTC CASTSDLAGGRGEQFF
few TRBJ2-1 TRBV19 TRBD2 TGTGCCAGTAGGATTAGCGGGACGGGCTCCTACAATGAGCAGTTCTTC CASRISGTGSYNEQFF
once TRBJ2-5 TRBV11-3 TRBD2 TGTGCCAGCAGCTTAGGTACTAGCGGAGAGACCCAGTACTTC CASSLGTSGETQYF
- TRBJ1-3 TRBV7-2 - TGTGCCAGCAGCCATCGGACAGTCGGAAACACCATATATTTT CASSHRTVGNTIYF
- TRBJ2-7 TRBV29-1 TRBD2 TGCAGCGCTGGACTAGCGGGAAACGAGCAGTACTTC CSAGLAGNEQYF
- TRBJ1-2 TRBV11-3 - TGTGCCAGCAGCCCTCGTTTGGCTCCCTATGGCTACACCTTC CASSPRLAPYGYTF
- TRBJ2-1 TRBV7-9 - TGTGCCAGCAGCTCATGGGCTAGCGACAATGAGCAGTTCTTC CASSSWASDNEQFF
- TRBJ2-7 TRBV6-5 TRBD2 TGTGCCAGCAGACTGCGGGGGGGCCGGAACGAGCAGTACTTC CASRLRGGRNEQYF
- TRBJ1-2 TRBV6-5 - TGTGCCAGCAGCCTCCTCGACAGGAGGGGCTACACCTTC CASSLLDRRGYTF
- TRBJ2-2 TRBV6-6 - TGTGCCAGCAAAGGTGGGGCTAGACACACCGGGGAGCTGTTTTTT CASKGGARHTGELFF
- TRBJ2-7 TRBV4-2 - TGTGCCAGCAGCCAAGATAGGGGGGGGACAAGGCCGTACTTC CASSQDRGGTRPYF
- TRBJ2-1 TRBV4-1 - TGCGCCAGCAGCCCACTAGGCCCTTCCTACAATGAGCAGTTCTTC CASSPLGPSYNEQFF
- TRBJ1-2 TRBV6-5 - TGTGCCAGCAGTTACTCGCGGGGGCAAGGCTATGGCTACACCTTC CASSYSRGQGYGYTF
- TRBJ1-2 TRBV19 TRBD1 TGTGCCAGTACCTCAGGTGACAGGGACAGGCTTGCTGGCTACACCTTC CASTSGDRDRLAGYTF
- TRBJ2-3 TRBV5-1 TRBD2 TGCGCCAGCAGCCCCGGATCTCTTCTAGCGGGAGAAGATACGCAGTATTTT CASSPGSLLAGEDTQYF
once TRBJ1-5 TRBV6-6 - TGTGCCAGCAGTAGAGGACAGCCTAGCAATCAGCCCCAGCATTTT CASSRGQPSNQPQHF
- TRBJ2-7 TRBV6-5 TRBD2 TGTGCCAGCAGTAACTTCGGGACTAGCGGGAGTTACGAGCAGTACTTC CASSNFGTSGSYEQYF
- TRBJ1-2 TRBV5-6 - TGTGCCAGCAGCTTGGCCTACAGTCTCGACTATGGCTACACCTTC CASSLAYSLDYGYTF
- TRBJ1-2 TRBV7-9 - TGTGCCAGCAGTTCGGCGGGAAGGGGTTATGGCTACACCTTC CASSSAGRGYGYTF
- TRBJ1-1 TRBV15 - TGTGCCACCAGCAGAGATTGGGCGTACACTGAAGCTTTCTTT CATSRDWAYTEAFF
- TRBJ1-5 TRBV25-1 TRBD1 TGTGCCAGCAGTGAATCGGGCAGGGGGCTAGGCAATCAGCCCCAGCATTTT CASSESGRGLGNQPQHF
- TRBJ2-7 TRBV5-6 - TGTGCCAGCAGCTTAGAAGGGGCTGGGGAGCAGTACTTC CASSLEGAGEQYF
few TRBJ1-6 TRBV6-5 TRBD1 TGTGCCAGCAGTTACCAACCGGGACAGTCTTCACCCCTCCACTTT CASSYQPGQSSPLHF
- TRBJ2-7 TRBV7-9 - TGTGCCAGCAGCTCGGAGCAACTCACCTACGAGCAGTACTTC CASSSEQLTYEQYF
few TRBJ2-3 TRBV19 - TGTGCCAGTAGCACCGGACACCGAGAAAACACAGATACGCAGTATTTT CASSTGHRENTDTQYF
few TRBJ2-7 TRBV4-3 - TGCGCCAGCAGTTGGGTGAGGGGGTCACGGGACGAGCAGTACTTC CASSWVRGSRDEQYF
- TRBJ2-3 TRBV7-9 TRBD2 TGTGCCAGCAGCTCCTTGACTAGCGGACGCACAGATACGCAGTATTTT CASSSLTSGRTDTQYF
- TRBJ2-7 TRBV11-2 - TGTGCCAGCAGCTTTCCTACTCAGGGTACCTACGAGCAGTACTTC CASSFPTQGTYEQYF
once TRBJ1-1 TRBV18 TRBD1 TGTGCCAGCTCACCACCCGGGACAGGGGGCCGGGGCGCTTTCTTT CASSPPGTGGRGAFF
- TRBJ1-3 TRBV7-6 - TGTGCCAGCAGCCGTAACCCTCCCGGTCCGGGAAACACCATATATTTT CASSRNPPGPGNTIYF
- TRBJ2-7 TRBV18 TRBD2 TGTGCCAGCTCACCACCTAGCGGGAGGTTCTACGAGCAGTACTTC CASSPPSGRFYEQYF
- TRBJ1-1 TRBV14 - TGTGCCAGCAGCCAATTTCGGGGGTTGGCTGAAGCTTTCTTT CASSQFRGLAEAFF